This T cell receptor (beta chain) was captured in a study of blood T cell repertoires in COVID-19. Study background: From T cells, B-cell-depleted T cells, or PBMCs came the material, which was cDNA or gDNA.

Trimming at V came to 7 bases and at J to 5 bases, leaving 9 bases not matched to a gene. The CDR3 is 16 amino acids. Germline CDR1 reads KGHDR; CDR2 reads SFDVKD. Authors' data handling: Reference gene primers were amplified, and this amplification served to estimate nucleated cell counts. TCRdb's copy holds only in-frame clones and misses some; the assay was immunoSEQ multiplex PCR. D and trimming were read from the DNA, whereas the V and J calls and clone size are those reported in that table. The table shows approximately 380,000 clones, with about 85% occurring only once. The origin of this receptor is a woman in her late teens or twenties with acute or convalescent COVID-19. This chain joins TRBV24-1 and TRBJ2-3; 12 bases match TRBD2. The sequenced sample consisted of peripheral blood. CDR3 coding DNA: TGTGCCACCAGCTTAAGTACGGGACTAGCGGGAGATACGCAGTATTTT. Translation: CATSLSTGLAGDTQYF.